Each of the 22 T cell receptor beta chains below was sequenced from the same sample in a study of memory CD4+ T cells and cytomegalovirus serostatus. Data came from immunoSEQ multiplex PCR; TCRdb stores just in-frame clones and leaves some out. The sample holds 40,000 to 50,000 clones, approximately 82% seen once. Single viable CD3+CD4+CD8-CD45RO+ cells were sorted as the memory CD4+ T cells. The specimen sequenced was memory CD4+ T cells from blood. Receptors were obtained from an adult in good health and CMV-seronegative.

The chain combines TRBV6-6 with TRBJ2-5; no clear D gene. In germline, CDR1 is MNHNY, CDR2 SVGAGI (reference sequence). Trimming shortened V by 5 bases and J by 5 bases, and 12 bases separated the two germline ends. This CDR3 comprises 13 residues. CDR3 DNA sequence: TGTGCCAGCAGTCCTGGAGATCGGGAGACCCAGTACTTC. This sequence encodes CASSPGDRETQYF.

The chain joins TRBV19 to TRBJ1-3; D might be TRBD1 (5 bases). CDR1 and CDR2 (germline): LNHDA, SQIVND (reference sequence). Trimming took 3 bases from V and 0 from J, leaving 18 bases between them. There are 18 residues in the CDR3. This CDR3 reads CASSMRGTSVHSGNTIYF. As DNA, the CDR3 is TGTGCCAGTAGTATGCGGGGGACGTCGGTCCACTCTGGAAACACCATATATTTT.

The chain couples TRBV29-1 to TRBJ2-2; perhaps TRBD1 as D (5 bases). The germline gives CDR1 SQVTM, CDR2 ANQGSEA. V shed 4 bases and J shed 3 bases, with 12 bases lying between them. This CDR3 region has 14 residues. The CDR3, as DNA: TGCAGCGTTGGGCAGGGTGGATACACCGGGGAGCTGTTTTTT. Translating gives CSVGQGGYTGELFF.

The gene calls are TRBV4-1 and TRBJ1-2; TRBD1 might be the D (5 bases). Germline V gene data show CDR1 as MGHRA and CDR2 as YSYEKL. The CDR3 has 14 amino acids. V lost 4 bases, J lost 4 bases, and 13 bases lay in between. CDR3 sequence (DNA): TGCGCCAGCAGCCTTGGGGGACGGAGCTATGGCTACACCTTC. Protein sequence: CASSLGGRSYGYTF.

This chain connects TRBV5-1 to TRBJ1-3; a possible D gene is TRBD1 (5 bases). Germline assignment: CDR1 SGHRS and CDR2 YFSETQ. Trimming cost V 0 bases and J 1 base, with 11 bases left between them. This CDR3 contains 16 residues. DNA of the CDR3: TGCGCCAGCAGCTTGGCGTCCGGGGGATCTGGAAACACCATATATTTT. It codes for CASSLASGGSGNTIYF.

The CDR3 here is CASSSGANTEAFF. CDR3 DNA: TGTGCCAGTAGTTCCGGGGCGAACACTGAAGCTTTCTTT. V usage is TRBV19 and J usage is TRBJ1-1; D perhaps matches TRBD1 (5 bases). Germline-derived CDR1 and CDR2 are LNHDA and SQIVND (reference sequence). V was clipped by 5 bases and J by 1 base, with 8 bases between them. The CDR3 loop spans 13 amino acids.

The chain carries TRBV11-2 and TRBJ1-2; no reliable D call. The CDR3 is made up of 14 amino acids. Per the germline V gene, CDR1 is SGHAT and CDR2 is FQNNGV. V was cut by 5 bases and J by 5 bases, with 15 bases left in between. The CDR3 spells CASSPLDKPYGYTF. The CDR3 region has the DNA TGTGCCAGCAGCCCTCTGGATAAACCATATGGCTACACCTTC.

The gene calls are TRBV28 and TRBJ1-2; D possibly corresponds to TRBD1 (5 bases). CDR1 MDHEN and CDR2 SYDVKM come from the germline V gene. Trimming left V 1 base short and J 7 bases short, with 16 bases between. CDR3 size: 15 residues. CDR3 DNA sequence: TGTGCCAGCAGTTTATTAGTTCGAGGGGAGTCTGGCTACACCTTC. Translation: CASSLLVRGESGYTF.

The table lists this clone with a count of one. The chain couples TRBV19 to TRBJ2-7; D may be TRBD2 (7 bases). The ends were cut back, 5 bases at V and 1 base at J, with 18 bases in the middle. This CDR3 has 16 residues. Germline assignment: CDR1 LNHDA and CDR2 SQIVND (reference sequence). Here the CDR3 reads CASSDTGRGSSYEQYF. CDR3 DNA: TGTGCCAGTAGTGATACAGGGCGGGGGTCATCCTACGAGCAGTACTTC.

This chain links TRBV5-1 with TRBJ2-7, with 8 bases lining up with TRBD1. Germline CDR1 reads SGHRS; CDR2 reads YFSETQ. This CDR3 is built from 17 residues. Losses at the gene ends were 0 bases for V and 4 bases for J; bases not matched to a gene: 12. The CDR3, as DNA: TGCGCCAGCAGCTTGGGTCGGGTTTGGACAGGGTCGTACGAGCAGTACTTC. Amino acid sequence: CASSLGRVWTGSYEQYF.

This clone has just a few counts. The V gene is TRBV2, the J gene TRBJ1-2; maybe TRBD1 (5 bases). V was trimmed by 6 bases and J by 5 bases, leaving 19 bases between them. Per the germline V gene, CDR1 is SNHLY and CDR2 is FYNNEI. The CDR3 length is 15 residues. CDR3 in DNA: TGTGCCAGCAGCCCCCAAACAACAGGCCCGTATGGCTACACCTTC. Encoded protein: CASSPQTTGPYGYTF.

The gene calls are TRBV7-3 and TRBJ2-1, with 10 nucleotides matching TRBD2. The junction had 6 bases not matched to a gene; V was cut back by 3 bases and J by 7 bases. The germline CDR1 and CDR2 sequences are SGHTA and FQGTGA. There are 15 residues in the CDR3. The chain's CDR3 is CASSFSGGSANEQFF. CDR3 nucleotides: TGTGCCAGCAGCTTTAGCGGGGGGAGTGCAAATGAGCAGTTCTTC.

The J gene is TRBJ1-3, the V gene TRBV6-1; D unclear. CDR1 and CDR2 from the germline V gene are MNHNS and SASEGT. Trimming took off 6 bases at V and 0 bases at J, with 12 bases between the two ends. This CDR3 region has 15 residues. The CDR3 bases are TGTGCCAGCAGGAACGGAACCTTCTCTGGAAACACCATATATTTT. Translated: CASRNGTFSGNTIYF.

V is TRBV6-1 and J is TRBJ1-3; a weak D match, TRBD1 (6 bases). The CDR3 contains 16 residues. Looked up from germline, CDR1 is MNHNS and CDR2 is SASEGT. V was trimmed by 3 bases and J by 0 bases, leaving 12 bases between them. The CDR3 coding sequence is TGTGCCAGCAGTGAGGGACACCGCCACTCTGGAAACACCATATATTTT. Amino acids: CASSEGHRHSGNTIYF.

The gene calls are TRBV6-6 and TRBJ1-2; D ambiguous. Per germline, CDR1 MNHNY and CDR2 SVGAGI (reference sequence). CDR3 length: 11 residues. The V and J ends lost 6 bases and 8 bases respectively, with 10 bases between them. For the CDR3, the DNA is TGTGCCAGCAGACAGTGGGGAGGCTACACCTTC. Translated, it gives CASRQWGGYTF.

V and J are TRBV4-1 and TRBJ1-3, with 7 positions matching TRBD1. CDR3 size: 16 residues. Trimming took 1 base from V and 0 from J; bases not matched to a gene: 3. Germline-derived CDR1 and CDR2 are MGHRA and YSYEKL. The CDR3 DNA is TGCGCCAGCAGCCAAGCGGGGACAGTCTCTGGAAACACCATATATTTT. Amino acids: CASSQAGTVSGNTIYF.

This chain joins TRBV7-9 and TRBJ2-1, with unresolved D. The germline V gene has CDR1 SEHNR and CDR2 FQNEAQ (reference sequence). This CDR3 spans 16 amino acids. The V and J ends lost 5 bases and 1 base respectively, with 15 bases between them. For the CDR3, the DNA is TGTGCCAGCAGCCCTACGGTAGATCTTTCCTACAATGAGCAGTTCTTC. This encodes CASSPTVDLSYNEQFF.

This chain connects TRBV5-1 to TRBJ2-7, with a tentative D call TRBD2 (6 bases). Germline loops: CDR1 SGHRS, CDR2 YFSETQ. The CDR3 has 15 residues. V dropped 4 bases and J dropped 0 bases, with 14 bases sitting between them. CDR3 DNA sequence: TGCGCCAGCAGCGGAGAGACTAGGATCTCCTACGAGCAGTACTTC. Translated: CASSGETRISYEQYF. Complete variable domain (other parts from reference TRBV5-1 and TRBJ2-7): KAGVTQTPRYLIKTRGQQVTLSCSPISGHRSVSWYQQTPGQGLQFLFEYFSETQRNKGNFPGRFSGRQFSNSRSEMNVSTLELGDSALYLCASSGETRISYEQYFGPGTRLTVT.

This chain uses TRBV27 with TRBJ1-1; D may be TRBD1 (6 bases). Germline V lookup: CDR1 MNHEY, CDR2 SMNVEV (reference sequence). Trimming stripped 2 bases from V and 0 bases from J, with 16 bases between. This CDR3 region has 17 residues. CDR3 region: CASSLVGVRDMNTEAFF. The DNA for the CDR3 is TGTGCCAGCAGTTTAGTTGGGGTTCGGGACATGAACACTGAAGCTTTCTTT.

The CDR3 here is CSVEDPRQGFYTRSYNEQFF. In DNA, the CDR3 is TGCAGCGTTGAAGATCCTCGACAGGGGTTTTACACTCGCTCCTACAATGAGCAGTTCTTC. J is TRBJ2-1 and V is TRBV29-1, with 8 nucleotides matching TRBD1. J lost 0 bases, V lost 0 bases, and 16 bases had no gene match. Per the germline V gene, CDR1 is SQVTM and CDR2 is ANQGSEA. This CDR3 region has 20 residues.

The chain recombines TRBV7-9 with TRBJ1-6, with a possible D match to TRBD1 (5 bases). V lost 1 base and J lost 8, with 12 bases in between. Germline loops: CDR1 SEHNR, CDR2 FQNEAQ (reference sequence). The length of the CDR3 is 15 residues. The CDR3 DNA sequence: TGTGCCAGCAGCTTAGGGTCGGGGGGGGATTCACCCCTCCACTTT. This encodes CASSLGSGGDSPLHF.

The table lists this clone with a few counts. V and J are TRBV19 and TRBJ1-5; D unclear. The germline V gene has CDR1 LNHDA and CDR2 SQIVND (reference sequence). V lost 6 bases to trimming and J lost 4 bases, with 13 bases between them. This CDR3 spans 14 amino acids. CDR3 nucleotides: TGTGCCAGTAGGCTAGCCTTAGGGAATCAGCCCCAGCATTTT. Translated: CASRLALGNQPQHF.